A single sample gave rise to the 15 T cell receptor beta chains below, sequenced in a study of identical twins (dated by TCRdb to the mid-2010s). Libraries were built with 5' RACE. Instrument used: Illumina HiSeq 2000. TCRdb trimmed public reads at Q25 via fastp, called clones via MiXCR and kept in-frame beta chains. Merged by CDR3 protein, the rows form single entries marked with the most common genes and DNA. The sample records around 480,000 distinct CDR3 sequences, 13% to 15% of which are singletons. The ten largest clones represent about 0.54% of the sample. The data also belong to a second study, concerning yellow fever vaccine responses in identical twins.

Material for sequencing was CD4+ T cells sorted from blood. The source is a woman aged 18-29 years in good health.

The chain links TRBV7-9 to TRBJ2-2; D possibly uses TRBD1 or TRBD2 (5 bases each). Trimming took 6 bases from V and 6 from J, leaving 8 bases between them. The CDR3 spans 12 residues. Germline loops: CDR1 SEHNR, CDR2 FQNEAQ (reference sequence). The CDR3 region is CASRGDAGELFF. The CDR3 region has the DNA TGTGCCAGCAGGGGGGACGCCGGGGAGCTGTTTTTT.

The chain links TRBV12-3 or TRBV12-4 to TRBJ2-7; no firm D call. The V end lost 8 bases, the J end lost 3 bases, and 8 bases lay between the germline ends. This CDR3 contains 11 residues. The CDR3 spells CASGYLYEQYF. The CDR3 DNA sequence: TGTGCCAGCGGTTATCTCTACGAGCAGTACTTC.

This chain uses TRBV20-1 with TRBJ2-7; the D is unclear. Per the germline V gene, CDR1 is DFQATT and CDR2 is SNEGSKA (reference sequence). The CDR3 has 14 residues. Between the trimmed V and J ends, which lost 3 bases and 3 bases, there was a span of 15 bases. The CDR3 is CSASFSAVLYEQYF. CDR3 nucleotide sequence: TGCAGTGCTAGCTTTTCGGCAGTTCTCTACGAGCAGTACTTC.

The chain has TRBV5-6 and TRBJ1-5, with a weak D call TRBD1 (6 bases). This CDR3 is built from 15 residues. Deletions cut 2 bases from V and 5 bases from J, with 14 bases between. Per the germline V gene, CDR1 is SGHDT and CDR2 is YYEEEE. CDR3 coding DNA: TGTGCCAGCAGCTTAAGTGGGGGGGCACATCAGCCCCAGCATTTT. Its translation is CASSLSGGAHQPQHF. Filled out from reference TRBV5-6 and TRBJ1-5, the complete variable domain reads DAGVTQSPTHLIKTRGQQVTLRCSPKSGHDTVSWYQQALGQGPQFIFQYYEEEERQRGNFPDRFSGHQFPNYSSELNVNALLLGDSALYLCASSLSGGAHQPQHFGDGTRLSIL.

The rearrangement links TRBV3-1 to TRBJ2-1, with TRBD1 identical over 9 bases. Germline CDR1 LGHDT, CDR2 YNNKEL (reference sequence). The trim removed 2 bases at V and 7 bases at J, leaving 12 bases unmatched. The CDR3 covers 17 residues. The CDR3 DNA is TGTGCCAGCAGCCAACTACCAGTGGGACAGGGTTCGAATGAGCAGTTCTTC. Translated, it gives CASSQLPVGQGSNEQFF.

This clonotype was counted a few times. V usage is TRBV5-6 and J usage is TRBJ2-7; the D call may be TRBD1 or TRBD2 (5 bases each). CDR3 length: 15 residues. In germline, CDR1 is SGHDT, CDR2 YYEEEE. Trimming cost V 3 bases and J 2 bases, with 15 bases left between them. The CDR3 region is CASSSAGTVTYEQYF. CDR3 sequence (DNA): TGTGCCAGCAGCTCCGCCGGGACGGTTACCTACGAGCAGTACTTC.

The CDR3 is CATSLDRVSNQPQHF. The CDR3 region has the DNA TGTGCCACCAGCCTGGACAGGGTAAGCAATCAGCCCCAGCATTTT. The V and J genes are TRBV15 and TRBJ1-5, with 8 bases that match TRBD1. The germline CDR1 and CDR2 sequences are LNHNV and YYDKDF (reference sequence). The junction had 4 bases not matched to a gene; V was cut back by 5 bases and J by 1 base. The CDR3 is 15 residues long.

This chain links TRBV11-1 with TRBJ2-7; D perhaps matches TRBD1 (5 bases). The germline CDR1 and CDR2 sequences are SGHAT and FQDESV (reference sequence). The CDR3 length is 14 residues. Trimming shortened V by 8 bases and J by 1 base, and 15 bases separated the two germline ends. This CDR3 reads CASGSTVLSYEQYF. The CDR3 DNA reads TGTGCCAGCGGTTCGACAGTTTTATCCTACGAGCAGTACTTC.

The CDR3 sequence: CASSLSGKGDQPQHF. CDR3 bases: TGCGCCAGCAGCTTGTCTGGGAAGGGGGATCAGCCCCAGCATTTT. The V and J genes are TRBV5-1 and TRBJ1-5, with a tentative D call TRBD1 (6 bases). This CDR3 is 15 amino acids long. Germline V gene data show CDR1 as SGHRS and CDR2 as YFSETQ. V lost 1 base and J 5 bases, leaving 13 bases between the germline ends.

This chain connects TRBV21-1 to TRBJ2-4; TRBD1, the table's D call, lacks a check against the DNA. TRBV21-1 is a pseudogene segment. This CDR3 has 17 residues. The CDR3: CASSRGGGPIAKNIQYF. DNA for the CDR3: TGTGCCAGCAGCAGGGGGGGGGGCCCAATAGCCAAAAACATTCAGTACTTC.

The chain combines TRBV28 with TRBJ2-1, with TRBD2 identical over 9 bases. This CDR3 has 16 amino acids. Germline V gene lookup returns CDR1 MDHEN and CDR2 SYDVKM. Unmatched junction bases numbered 6, after V lost 2 bases and J lost 4 bases. CDR3 amino acids: CASSLGGRAAYNEQFF. In nucleotides, the CDR3 is TGTGCCAGCAGTTTAGGCGGGAGGGCTGCTTACAATGAGCAGTTCTTC.

DNA for the CDR3: TGTGCCAGCAGACCGGCGAGAGAGACTGAAGCTTTCTTT. Its translation is CASRPARETEAFF. The chain is built from TRBV12-3 or TRBV12-4 and TRBJ1-1; D not certain. The CDR3 is 13 residues long. The ends were cut back, 6 bases at V and 5 bases at J, with 13 bases in the middle.

This clonotype has a handful of counts. The CDR3 reads CSAPGFLTYEQYF. CDR3 nucleotide sequence: TGCAGTGCCCCGGGTTTTCTCACCTACGAGCAGTACTTC. This chain links TRBV20-1 with TRBJ2-7; the D is unclear. The germline gives CDR1 DFQATT, CDR2 SNEGSKA (reference sequence). V dropped 6 bases and J dropped 2 bases, with 14 bases sitting between them. This CDR3 has 13 amino acids.

In this sample, this clonotype turned up a few times. The chain joins TRBV7-8 to TRBJ2-1, with D possibly called TRBD1 or TRBD2 (5 bases each). There are 16 residues in the CDR3. Germline V gene sequence: CDR1 SGHVS, CDR2 FQNEAQ. The germline V and J ends were trimmed by 1 base and 7 bases, with 17 bases remaining between them. CDR3 sequence reads: CASSLVHRGESNEQFF. DNA for the CDR3: TGTGCCAGCAGCTTAGTCCACCGGGGCGAGTCGAATGAGCAGTTCTTC. Based on the CDR3 plus reference TRBV7-8 and TRBJ2-1, the full variable domain is GAGVSQSPRYKVAKRGQDVALRCDPISGHVSLFWYQQALGQGPEFLTYFQNEAQLDKSGLPSDRFFAERPEGSVSTLKIQRTQQEDSAVYLCASSLVHRGESNEQFFGPGTRLTVL.

The rearrangement joins TRBV7-8 to TRBJ2-1, with D maybe TRBD2 (6 bases). Trimming removed 5 bases at V and 3 bases at J, with 17 bases between. The germline V gene has CDR1 SGHVS and CDR2 FQNEAQ. The CDR3 is 16 amino acids. The CDR3 reads CASSPPSGGVYNEQFF. The CDR3 DNA reads as TGTGCCAGCAGCCCACCAAGTGGCGGGGTCTACAATGAGCAGTTCTTC.